This paragraph reports one T cell receptor beta chain. Its antigen is unknown. This record belongs to a study of cytomegalovirus exposure and HLA in healthy donors. On the study more broadly: Early on, a data release was issued that held roughly 80 million unique TCRs from HLA-typed donors. Findings and caveats of the study: Sequencing likely caused a cluster of highly shared sequence variants.

PCR primers comprised 60 Vbeta and 13 Jbeta primers. TCRdb keeps only in-frame clones here, not all; method: immunoSEQ multiplex PCR. Of over 95,000 clones in the sample, roughly four fifths were seen once. The sequence was obtained from a woman between 18 and 29 years old in good health and CMV-seronegative. What was sequenced was PBMCs.

The CDR3 is CASSERLDGVQYV. CDR3 nucleotide sequence: TGTGCCAGCAGCGAACGACTAGATGGCGTGCAGTACGTC. V and J are TRBV9 and TRBJ2-7; perhaps TRBD2 as D (6 bases). V was cut by 3 bases and J by 9 bases, with 16 bases left in between. This CDR3 spans 13 amino acids. Looked up from germline, CDR1 is SGDLS and CDR2 is YYNGEE.